This T cell receptor beta chain was sequenced for a study of vaccination effects on CD4 cells after COVID-19. The overall study: Vaccination of participants consisted of two doses of either the BNT162b2 or mRNA-1273 vaccine.

The ViraFEST assay expanded antigen-specific CD4+ T cells with viral peptide pools before sequencing. Isolating CD4+ T cells followed more than 9 days of culture. In the vaccine recipients, nucleocapsid antibodies were negative and there was no prior SARS-CoV-2 infection. Cultures used over 1.5 million PBMC per well, 7.5 to 10 IU/ml IL-2 and roughly 10 ug/ml peptides. For this clone: Its antigen is still unknown.

The protocol was immunoSEQ multiplex PCR, while the TCRdb copy is restricted to in-frame clones and leaves out a portion. The table shows 77,000 or so clones, with around 78% occurring only once. V was cut by 9 bases and J by 10 bases, with 6 bases left in between. The CDR3 extends over 8 amino acids. Whole-study results and caveats: Long after vaccination, the clones induced by infection and by vaccine shrank markedly in size. The study, lacking early post-infection timepoints, had few convalescent patients.

The chain links TRBV12-3 or TRBV12-4 to TRBJ1-2; no firm D call. The sequence was collected from a human donor who received a COVID-19 vaccine. This specimen consisted of CD4+ T cells from PBMCs cultured with SARS-CoV-2 spike peptides, obtained before COVID-19 vaccination. The CDR3 region is CARDDYTF. As DNA, the CDR3 is TGTGCCAGGGACGACTACACCTTC.